This T cell receptor (beta chain) appears in the sequencing data of a study of graft-versus-host responses after intestinal transplantation. Background on the study: All recipients got anti-thymocyte globulin induction, then tacrolimus and steroids for approximately three years.

Data came from immunoSEQ multiplex PCR; TCRdb stores just in-frame clones and leaves some out. Of roughly 100,000 clones in the sample, 92% were seen once. Comments on this clone: Its specificity is not known.

Trimming shortened V by 5 bases and J by 4 bases, and 18 bases separated the two germline ends. Germline CDR1 reads MDHEN; CDR2 reads SYDVKM. CDR3 length: 16 residues. Overall study findings and caveats: Recipient marrow harbored GvH clones, some of which surfaced first in ileum or blood.

The sequence derives from a human donor who was the organ donor for an intestinal transplant. V and J are TRBV28 and TRBJ2-1; D remains unclear. The specimen comprised unstimulated CD8+ T cells sorted from spleen or lymph node cells, sampled before transplant. The CDR3 DNA reads as TGTGCCAGCAGTCCCGACCAGGCCCCACAATACAATGAGCAGTTCTTC. Translated, it gives CASSPDQAPQYNEQFF. Based on the CDR3 plus reference TRBV28 and TRBJ2-1, the full variable domain is DVKVTQSSRYLVKRTGEKVFLECVQDMDHENMFWYRQDPGLGLRLIYFSYDVKMKEKGDIPEGYSVSREKKERFSLILESASTNQTSMYLCASSPDQAPQYNEQFFGPGTRLTVL.